The 22 T cell receptor beta chains reported below all come from one sample, sequenced in a study of CD8+ T cells in alopecia areata. TCR sequencing used cDNA made by reverse transcription of extracted RNA. The repertoire was sequenced with immunoSEQ multiplex PCR; TCRdb's copy has only in-frame clones and lacks some. The sample lists around 250,000 clones, 67% occurring once. Sequencing was performed on CD4+ T cells sorted from blood, taken at week 0. These receptors were collected from a human donor with alopecia areata.

The chain joins TRBV11-2 to TRBJ2-7; D gene ambiguous. Germline V gene lookup returns CDR1 SGHAT and CDR2 FQNNGV. The CDR3 has 15 residues. V was pared by 1 base and J by 6 bases, with 16 bases between. The DNA for the CDR3 is TGTGCCAGCAGCTTAGGTACGAGACCGCGTAGCGAGCAGTACTTC. Translation: CASSLGTRPRSEQYF.

By share, this clone ranks as medium-sized. V gene TRBV5-1 combines with J gene TRBJ2-2; the D gene is possibly TRBD2 (5 bases). Trimming removed 1 base from V and 0 bases from J, with 10 bases in between. Germline CDR1 and CDR2: SGHRS and YFSETQ. The length of the CDR3 is 16 residues. CDR3: CASSLTGRTNTGELFF. The CDR3, as DNA: TGCGCCAGCAGCTTGACGGGGAGAACGAACACCGGGGAGCTGTTTTTT.

This clone showed up just a few times. The rearrangement joins TRBV2 to TRBJ1-2; the D is unclear. Trimming cost V 6 bases and J 4 bases, with 12 bases left between them. The CDR3 has 13 amino acids. Germline lookup yields CDR1 SNHLY and CDR2 FYNNEI. The CDR3 loop is CASSDGRTYGYTF. The DNA for the CDR3 is TGTGCCAGCAGCGACGGACGGACCTATGGCTACACCTTC.

V and J are TRBV29-1 and TRBJ2-1; D is perhaps TRBD1 or TRBD2 (5 bases each). This CDR3 comprises 13 residues. V lost 4 bases, J lost 9 bases, and 16 bases lay in between. The germline gives CDR1 SQVTM, CDR2 ANQGSEA. DNA of the CDR3: TGCAGCGTTGTCACAGTACGAGGGGTTGAGCAGTTCTTC. Translating it yields CSVVTVRGVEQFF.

This clone was recorded a few times. This sequence joins TRBV5-1 and TRBJ2-7; D possibly uses TRBD1 or TRBD2 (5 bases each). The CDR3 runs 15 residues. Germline V gives CDR1 SGHRS, CDR2 YFSETQ. V gave up 1 base and J gave up 0 bases, with 11 bases separating them. The CDR3 DNA follows: TGCGCCAGCAGCTTGAAGGTTGGGGGCTCCTACGAGCAGTACTTC. Amino acid sequence: CASSLKVGGSYEQYF. The full variable domain, rest sourced from reference TRBV5-1 and TRBJ2-7, is KAGVTQTPRYLIKTRGQQVTLSCSPISGHRSVSWYQQTPGQGLQFLFEYFSETQRNKGNFPGRFSGRQFSNSRSEMNVSTLELGDSALYLCASSLKVGGSYEQYFGPGTRLTVT.

Details on this clone: Other DNA sequences of this sample code for an identical CDR3. The J gene is TRBJ1-5, the V gene TRBV5-4; no clear D. Germline V gene data show CDR1 as SGHNT and CDR2 as YYREEE (reference sequence). The CDR3 has 12 residues. The ends were cut back, 0 bases at V and 7 bases at J, with 5 bases in the middle. The CDR3 sequence: CASSLDNQPQHF. Written as DNA, the CDR3 is TGTGCCAGCAGCTTGGATAACCAGCCCCAGCATTTT.

The rearrangement uses TRBV13 and TRBJ2-7; 9 bases are shared with TRBD2. CDR3 length: 14 residues. The germline V gene encodes CDR1 PRHDT and CDR2 FYEKMQ (reference sequence). The V gene end was trimmed by 3 bases and the J gene end by 1 base; junction bases not matched to a gene: 1. CDR3: CASSFSGGSYEQYF. CDR3 bases: TGTGCCAGCAGCTTTAGCGGGGGTTCCTACGAGCAGTACTTC.

The chain has TRBV5-1 and TRBJ1-1, with D perhaps matching TRBD1 (5 bases). With 7 bases removed from V and 4 bases from J, the gap between germline ends came to 11 bases. The germline V gene encodes CDR1 SGHRS and CDR2 YFSETQ. The CDR3 contains 12 residues. CDR3 residues: CASAGRGTEAFF. CDR3 DNA sequence: TGCGCCAGCGCCGGGAGGGGCACTGAAGCTTTCTTT. Full variable domain (outside the CDR3, taken from reference TRBV5-1 and TRBJ1-1): KAGVTQTPRYLIKTRGQQVTLSCSPISGHRSVSWYQQTPGQGLQFLFEYFSETQRNKGNFPGRFSGRQFSNSRSEMNVSTLELGDSALYLCASAGRGTEAFFGQGTRLTVV.

The V call is TRBV4-3, the J call TRBJ1-1, with TRBD1 matching 7 bases. With V trimmed by 1 base and J by 5 bases, 4 bases remained unmatched. The CDR3 contains 14 residues. CDR1 and CDR2 (germline): LGHNA, YSLEER. The CDR3 coding sequence is TGCGCCAGCAGCCAAGTGAGGGGGCCAACTGAAGCTTTCTTT. Translation: CASSQVRGPTEAFF.

V is TRBV25-1 and J is TRBJ2-2; TRBD2 is a possible D gene (5 bases). Deletions cut 9 bases from V and 4 bases from J, with 9 bases between. This CDR3 contains 12 residues. Per germline, CDR1 MGHDK and CDR2 SYGVNS. The CDR3 bases are TGTGCCAGTTCCGCGGGCACCGGGGAGCTGTTTTTT. This encodes CASSAGTGELFF.

The count of this clone is one. The V call is TRBV30, the J call TRBJ1-5; no definite D call. Germline loops: CDR1 GTSNPN, CDR2 SVGIG (reference sequence). V gave up 3 bases and J gave up 0 bases, with 6 bases separating them. The CDR3 spans 13 residues. The CDR3 DNA follows: TGTGCCTGGAGGGAGGATAGCAATCAGCCCCAGCATTTT. Its protein is CAWREDSNQPQHF.

The V and J genes are TRBV7-2 and TRBJ1-1, with D uncertain. Trimming cost V 4 bases and J 0 bases, with 9 bases left between them. CDR1 and CDR2 (germline): SGHTA, FQGNSA. There are 14 residues in the CDR3. The CDR3 nucleotides read TGTGCCAGCAGCTCACAACCCATGAACACTGAAGCTTTCTTT. This translates into CASSSQPMNTEAFF.

The V call is TRBV30, the J call TRBJ2-5, with a possible D match to TRBD1 (6 bases). The CDR3 extends over 12 amino acids. CDR1 and CDR2 (germline): GTSNPN, SVGIG (reference sequence). V lost 2 bases to trimming and J lost 6 bases, with 10 bases between them. In DNA form, the CDR3 reads TGTGCCTGGAGTTCAGGGGCGAAGACCCAGTACTTC. Protein: CAWSSGAKTQYF.

This clone appeared a few times. This chain joins TRBV29-1 and TRBJ2-5; a possible D gene is TRBD1 (6 bases). This CDR3 is built from 16 residues. Trimming shortened V by 0 bases and J by 0 bases, and 14 bases separated the two germline ends. The V gene's germline CDR1 is SQVTM and CDR2 ANQGSEA. Here the CDR3 DNA reads TGCAGCGTTGAAGACTGGGACAACCAGTACCAAGAGACCCAGTACTTC. As protein: CSVEDWDNQYQETQYF.

CDR3 sequence: CASSQGPTGSAFF. Written as DNA, the CDR3 is TGCGCCAGCAGCCAAGGGCCTACAGGGAGCGCTTTCTTT. The rearrangement links TRBV4-3 to TRBJ1-1; possibly TRBD1 for D (6 bases). Trimming took 1 base from V and 11 from J, leaving 14 bases between them. Germline assignment: CDR1 LGHNA and CDR2 YSLEER. The CDR3 runs 13 residues.

This clone was seen a single time. Other nucleotide sequences in the sample specify the same CDR3. The gene calls are TRBV5-1 and TRBJ2-7; maybe TRBD1 (6 bases). This CDR3 comprises 12 residues. Between the trimmed V and J ends, which lost 2 bases and 3 bases, there was a span of 6 bases. CDR1 and CDR2 (germline): SGHRS, YFSETQ. The CDR3: CASSLQGYEQYF. The CDR3 bases are TGCGCCAGCAGCTTACAGGGCTACGAGCAGTACTTC.

This clone was seen only once. Other DNA variants within this sample encode the same CDR3. The chain uses TRBV30 and TRBJ1-1; D perhaps matches TRBD1 (5 bases). Germline V gene data show CDR1 as GTSNPN and CDR2 as SVGIG (reference sequence). The germline V and J ends were trimmed by 3 bases and 0 bases, with 5 bases remaining between them. This CDR3 has 12 amino acids. CDR3 residues: CAWSRVNTEAFF. CDR3 sequence (DNA): TGTGCCTGGAGCAGGGTGAACACTGAAGCTTTCTTT.

This clone was found a few times. This chain joins TRBV9 and TRBJ2-3; the D call may be TRBD1 or TRBD2 (5 bases each). Germline V gene sequence: CDR1 SGDLS, CDR2 YYNGEE. This CDR3 contains 16 residues. The ends were cut back, 4 bases at V and 3 bases at J, with 18 bases in the middle. CDR3 region: CASSPREGLGTDTQYF. CDR3 DNA: TGTGCCAGCAGCCCAAGAGAGGGGTTAGGGACAGATACGCAGTATTTT.

The rearrangement joins TRBV7-2 to TRBJ2-5, with D possibly TRBD2 on 7 matching bases. Germline assignment: CDR1 SGHTA and CDR2 FQGNSA. CDR3 size: 17 residues. V was pared by 2 bases and J by 3 bases, with 19 bases between. The CDR3 DNA sequence: TGTGCCAGCAGCTTACTCCCCCCGGGGGGCTGGAAAGAGACCCAGTACTTC. Translating it yields CASSLLPPGGWKETQYF.

This clone has only a few counts. CDR3 in amino acids: CASTPPGQRSYEQYF. CDR3 coding DNA: TGTGCCAGCACCCCCCCAGGGCAGCGATCCTACGAGCAGTACTTC. The chain employs TRBV7-2 and TRBJ2-7; possible D gene TRBD1, 5 bases. The germline V and J ends were trimmed by 7 bases and 1 base, with 17 bases remaining between them. This CDR3 spans 15 amino acids. Looked up from germline, CDR1 is SGHTA and CDR2 is FQGNSA.

The chain recombines TRBV29-1 with TRBJ2-5, with D possibly being TRBD2 (5 bases). CDR1 and CDR2 from the germline V gene are SQVTM and ANQGSEA. This CDR3 region has 12 residues. The V end was cut by 8 bases, the J end by 4 bases, with 14 bases between. CDR3 nucleotides: TGCAGCACGACAAACGGAGGAGAGACCCAGTACTTC. Amino acids: CSTTNGGETQYF.

The chain has TRBV29-1 and TRBJ2-1; possibly TRBD2 for D (5 bases). V was clipped by 8 bases and J by 1 base, with 12 bases between them. CDR1 and CDR2 from the germline V gene are SQVTM and ANQGSEA. The CDR3 is 13 amino acids. The CDR3 sequence is CSFLPGSYNEQFF. Written as DNA, the CDR3 is TGCAGCTTCCTCCCGGGGTCCTACAATGAGCAGTTCTTC.